Shown below are 22 T cell receptor beta chains from a single sample sequenced in a study of T cells in Graves' hyperthyroidism and ophthalmopathy. Amplification of TCR beta CDR3 regions was performed using RNA transcripts as template. The HTBI primer set drove a first-round RT-PCR of the TCR CDR3. Using its own MiXCR run on the multiplex PCR reads, TCRdb lists one record per CDR3 protein. The profile shows fewer than 350,000 distinct CDR3 sequences, roughly a fifth of them singletons. Sequencing used blood. These receptors were taken from a woman aged 50 to 65 with Graves' hyperthyroidism.

The chain uses TRBV20-1 and TRBJ2-5, with D possibly matching TRBD2 (6 bases). V was trimmed by 0 bases and J by 7 bases, leaving 12 bases between them. CDR1 DFQATT and CDR2 SNEGSKA come from the germline V gene (reference sequence). The CDR3 has 13 residues. Here the CDR3 reads CSARDTRRGTQYF. DNA of the CDR3: TGCAGTGCTAGAGATACTAGGAGGGGGACCCAGTACTTC.

This clonotype was found a few times. V usage is TRBV12-3 or TRBV12-4 and J usage is TRBJ2-7, with D uncertain. The CDR3 is 13 residues long. V was trimmed by 4 bases and J by 0 bases, leaving 7 bases between them. Written as DNA, the CDR3 is TGTGCCAGCAGTTCCGAGGTCTCCTACGAGCAGTACTTC. Its protein product is CASSSEVSYEQYF.

This chain links TRBV27 with TRBJ2-3, with a weak D call TRBD2 (6 bases). Germline V gene sequence: CDR1 MNHEY, CDR2 SMNVEV (reference sequence). V was cut by 10 bases and J by 3 bases, with 14 bases left in between. CDR3 size: 13 residues. The CDR3 loop reads CAIPGLRTDTQYF. The CDR3 DNA sequence: TGTGCCATCCCGGGACTCCGAACAGATACGCAGTATTTT.

This clonotype was observed many times. The V and J genes are TRBV6-2 or TRBV6-3 and TRBJ1-1, with a possible D match to TRBD1 (6 bases). Germline assignment: CDR1 MNHEY and CDR2 SVGEGT. V lost 8 bases and J lost 0, with 10 bases in between. CDR3 size: 13 residues. The CDR3 loop is CASRWGLNTEAFF. The CDR3 DNA reads TGTGCCAGCCGTTGGGGGCTGAACACTGAAGCTTTCTTT.

As for this clonotype: This may come from a read error, since a much larger clone is one base off. J is TRBJ2-7 and V is TRBV6-1, with TRBD2 as a possible D gene (6 bases). The tail of the sequence fits TRBJ2-1 better, so the J call may be wrong. The germline V gene has CDR1 MNHNS and CDR2 SASEGT. The CDR3 runs to 14 residues. The CDR3, as DNA: TGTGCCAGCAGTGAACCAGGGAGGCGATACGAGCAGTTCTTC. Translating it yields CASSEPGRRYEQFF.

There are a few counts of this clonotype. This chain joins TRBV12-3 or TRBV12-4 and TRBJ1-1; D call uncertain. The germline V and J ends were trimmed by 1 base and 0 bases, with 12 bases remaining between them. The CDR3 is 16 residues long. The CDR3 DNA reads as TGTGCCAGCAGTTTAGGTCAGCAGATAATGAACACTGAAGCTTTCTTT. This gives the protein CASSLGQQIMNTEAFF.

The chain uses TRBV6-5 and TRBJ1-5; D is unclear. Germline V gene lookup returns CDR1 MNHEY and CDR2 SVGAGI. The CDR3 covers 15 residues. V was cut by 0 bases and J by 3 bases, with 9 bases left in between. CDR3 sequence (DNA): TGTGCCAGCAGTTACTCGACGGCCCCCAATCAGCCCCAGCATTTT. It encodes CASSYSTAPNQPQHF.

This clonotype was seen ten or more times. The chain couples TRBV20-1 to TRBJ2-1; 10 bases align to TRBD2. The germline CDR1 and CDR2 sequences are DFQATT and SNEGSKA (reference sequence). This CDR3 has 13 residues. Trimming took 0 bases from V and 12 from J; bases not matched to a gene: 5. Here the CDR3 reads CSARELAGTGQFF. The CDR3 bases are TGCAGTGCTAGAGAACTAGCGGGAACAGGGCAGTTCTTC.

The gene calls are TRBV7-2 and TRBJ2-2; the D gene is possibly TRBD1 (6 bases). This CDR3 is 15 amino acids long. Trimming shortened V by 5 bases and J by 7 bases, and 17 bases separated the two germline ends. Germline CDR1 is SGHTA and CDR2 is FQGNSA. This chain's CDR3 is CASSAGDVGLGELFF. The DNA of the CDR3 is TGTGCCAGCAGCGCAGGGGACGTGGGTCTCGGGGAGCTGTTTTTT.

Ten or more counts support this clonotype. The rearrangement joins TRBV15 to TRBJ1-1, with D tentatively TRBD1 (5 bases). Germline CDR1 LNHNV, CDR2 YYDKDF (reference sequence). The CDR3 runs to 14 residues. V was pared by 1 base and J by 2 bases, with 8 bases between. The chain's CDR3 is CATSRVRDNTEAFF. The CDR3 region has the DNA TGTGCCACCAGCAGAGTCAGGGATAACACTGAAGCTTTCTTT.

This clonotype was seen many times. The chain employs TRBV11-2 and TRBJ2-2, with a possible D match to TRBD1 (6 bases). Germline CDR1 SGHAT, CDR2 FQNNGV. The CDR3 is 16 amino acids. With 0 bases removed from V and 0 bases from J, the gap between germline ends came to 8 bases. The CDR3 sequence is CASSLEYRANTGELFF. The CDR3 DNA reads TGTGCCAGCAGCTTAGAATACAGGGCGAACACCGGGGAGCTGTTTTTT. The complete variable domain, with remaining parts taken from reference TRBV11-2 and TRBJ2-2, reads EAGVAQSPRYKIIEKRQSVAFWCNPISGHATLYWYQQILGQGPKLLIQFQNNGVVDDSQLPKDRFSAERLKGVDSTLKIQPAKLEDSAVYLCASSLEYRANTGELFFGEGSRLTVL.

There are many counts of this clonotype. This chain connects TRBV29-1 to TRBJ2-3, with D possibly TRBD2 on 6 matching bases. Germline lookup yields CDR1 SQVTM and CDR2 ANQGSEA. This CDR3 is 15 amino acids long. Trimming took off 0 bases at V and 5 bases at J, with 15 bases between the two ends. In DNA form, the CDR3 reads TGCAGCGTTGAAGAAACGGGGGTCGGCGGAGATACGCAGTATTTT. Its protein is CSVEETGVGGDTQYF.

The V call is TRBV18, the J call TRBJ2-3, with TRBD1 matching 7 bases. V shed 5 bases and J 2 bases; nucleotides not matched to a gene: 7. This CDR3 has 15 amino acids. Looked up from germline, CDR1 is KGHSH and CDR2 is LQKENI. CDR3 in amino acids: CASSSQGQHTDTQYF. In DNA, the CDR3 is TGTGCCAGCTCATCACAGGGACAGCACACAGATACGCAGTATTTT.

The table lists this clonotype with many counts. V is TRBV12-3 or TRBV12-4 and J is TRBJ1-2; D is perhaps TRBD1 (5 bases). This CDR3 contains 15 residues. The V and J ends lost 6 bases and 6 bases respectively, with 20 bases between them. CDR3 region: CASSRTGLPSDGYTF. The CDR3 nucleotides read TGTGCCAGCAGCCGGACGGGACTCCCCAGCGATGGCTACACCTTC.

This chain's CDR3 is CASTSAGLYGYTF. The DNA for the CDR3 is TGTGCCAGCACCTCGGCCGGACTCTATGGCTACACCTTC. V and J are TRBV7-9 and TRBJ1-2; D uncertain. Trimming took off 7 bases at V and 4 bases at J, with 13 bases between the two ends. This CDR3 spans 13 amino acids. In germline, CDR1 is SEHNR, CDR2 FQNEAQ (reference sequence).

This clonotype was recorded many times. The chain employs TRBV29-1 and TRBJ2-3; D gene uncertain. Trimming shortened V by 7 bases and J by 2 bases, and 10 bases separated the two germline ends. Germline lookup yields CDR1 SQVTM and CDR2 ANQGSEA. This CDR3 has 12 amino acids. CDR3 residues: CSDRTATDTQYF. The CDR3 coding sequence is TGCAGCGATAGGACGGCCACAGATACGCAGTATTTT.

In this sample, this clonotype turned up a few times. The junction does not match germline at one end; this may be a read error. The V gene is TRBV5-1, the J gene TRBJ2-7; tentative D call: TRBD2 (6 bases). Germline V gene data show CDR1 as SGHRS and CDR2 as YFSETQ. This CDR3 has 19 residues. CDR3: CAGSLGPSLLEGKDYEQYF. CDR3 DNA sequence: TGCGCCGGCAGCTTAGGTCCCTCCCTTTTGGAGGGGAAAGACTACGAGCAGTACTTC.

This chain connects TRBV20-1 to TRBJ1-2; D is unclear. Germline V gene lookup returns CDR1 DFQATT and CDR2 SNEGSKA (reference sequence). The V end was cut by 3 bases, the J end by 4 bases, with 15 bases between. The CDR3 length is 14 residues. CDR3 bases: TGCAGTGCTAGTCGGGAGGGTGTGGGCTATGGCTACACCTTC. Translated, it gives CSASREGVGYGYTF.

This clonotype was seen only a few times. J is TRBJ2-1 and V is TRBV19; D not resolved. V lost 5 bases to trimming and J lost 8 bases, with 13 bases between them. From germline, CDR1 is LNHDA and CDR2 SQIVND (reference sequence). The CDR3 spans 13 residues. Here the CDR3 DNA reads TGTGCCAGTAGTCTCCGGGCCCACCATGAGCAGTTCTTC. This codes for CASSLRAHHEQFF.

The table lists this clonotype with many counts. The chain carries TRBV20-1 and TRBJ1-5; a possible D gene is TRBD1 (5 bases). V was clipped by 6 bases and J by 2 bases, with 20 bases between them. Germline lookup yields CDR1 DFQATT and CDR2 SNEGSKA (reference sequence). CDR3 length: 16 amino acids. The CDR3 loop reads CSASRGRAGGNQPQHF. The CDR3 DNA is TGCAGTGCGTCTCGAGGCAGGGCTGGTGGCAATCAGCCCCAGCATTTT.

This clonotype was detected a few times. This chain joins TRBV12-3 or TRBV12-4 and TRBJ1-5; no clear D gene. Trimming pared 7 bases from V and 1 base from J, leaving 11 bases between. The CDR3 totals 14 residues. CDR3: CASTSFLSNQPQHF. The CDR3 DNA is TGTGCCAGCACCAGCTTCCTCAGCAATCAGCCCCAGCATTTT.

This clonotype was seen repeatedly, ten times or more. This chain links TRBV5-1 with TRBJ2-2; either TRBD1 or TRBD2 may supply D (6 bases each). The CDR3 contains 16 residues. V lost 2 bases to trimming and J lost 1 base, with 12 bases between them. The germline V gene has CDR1 SGHRS and CDR2 YFSETQ. CDR3 DNA sequence: TGCGCCAGCAGCTTCGGGGGCGCGAGGAACACCGGGGAGCTGTTTTTT. Amino acids: CASSFGGARNTGELFF.